Listed below are T cell receptor beta chains from one sample, sequenced in a study of patients and donors after allogeneic stem cell transplantation. MiXCR, applied by TCRdb to the RT-PCR reads, yields one record per CDR3 protein. The sample contains 110,000 or so distinct CDR3 sequences, roughly 35% of which appear only once. The specimen was blood, either unsorted or a sorted T cell fraction (not recorded which). Receptors were obtained from a human donor who was either an allogeneic HSCT recipient or a stem cell or donor lymphocyte infusion donor (not recorded which). It is not recorded whose cells these are; they may come from a transplant donor. CDR3s include the opening cysteine and the closing phenylalanine or tryptophan. Each record gives: CDR3 protein, J gene, V gene.

cdr3_aa: CASSYTGTSGYTDTQYF
j_call: TRBJ2-3
v_call: TRBV6-5

cdr3_aa: CATSDSAARGISGTDTQYF
j_call: TRBJ2-3
v_call: TRBV24-1

cdr3_aa: CSARYSGAEQYF
j_call: TRBJ2-7
v_call: TRBV20-1

cdr3_aa: CASSDQGFYGYTF
j_call: TRBJ1-2
v_call: TRBV2

cdr3_aa: CSARNGRSTDTQYF
j_call: TRBJ2-3
v_call: TRBV20-1

cdr3_aa: CATSRDRSGGYTF
j_call: TRBJ1-2
v_call: TRBV15

cdr3_aa: CAYYQRETLTTGELFF
j_call: TRBJ2-2
v_call: TRBV5-1

cdr3_aa: CASSTEGILASYNEQFF
j_call: TRBJ2-1
v_call: TRBV6-5

cdr3_aa: CASSQPGTGEKLFF
j_call: TRBJ1-4
v_call: TRBV12-3/TRBV12-4

cdr3_aa: CSATRLAGGRPYNEQFF
j_call: TRBJ2-1
v_call: TRBV20-1

cdr3_aa: CATSDSDRDGNTIYF
j_call: TRBJ1-3
v_call: TRBV24-1

cdr3_aa: CASSFSHSSYEQYF
j_call: TRBJ2-7
v_call: TRBV7-9

cdr3_aa: CSASREPGYEQYF
j_call: TRBJ2-7
v_call: TRBV20-1

cdr3_aa: CASSSPLAGGLKTQYF
j_call: TRBJ2-5
v_call: TRBV28

cdr3_aa: CASSSSATGDTQYF
j_call: TRBJ2-3
v_call: TRBV12-3/TRBV12-4

cdr3_aa: CATSREVVVNQPQHF
j_call: TRBJ1-5
v_call: TRBV15

cdr3_aa: CASSFRDTEAFF
j_call: TRBJ1-1
v_call: TRBV12-3/TRBV12-4

cdr3_aa: CASSSTGTNGELFF
j_call: TRBJ2-2
v_call: TRBV5-1

cdr3_aa: CSASVSLEPQHF
j_call: TRBJ1-5
v_call: TRBV20-1

cdr3_aa: CSAPRDRPAYGYTF
j_call: TRBJ1-2
v_call: TRBV20-1

cdr3_aa: CATSVKTFYSNQPQHF
j_call: TRBJ1-5
v_call: TRBV24-1

cdr3_aa: CASSLGQFTDTQYF
j_call: TRBJ2-3
v_call: TRBV12-3/TRBV12-4

cdr3_aa: CASSYSLRGSDEQFF
j_call: TRBJ2-1
v_call: TRBV6-2/TRBV6-3

cdr3_aa: CASSATRNTEAFF
j_call: TRBJ1-1
v_call: TRBV18

cdr3_aa: CASRGFGLAMYF
j_call: TRBJ2-7
v_call: TRBV2

cdr3_aa: CASRRLAGHTDTQYF
j_call: TRBJ2-3
v_call: TRBV6-1

cdr3_aa: CASSLAKGAGREQYF
j_call: TRBJ2-7
v_call: TRBV5-1

cdr3_aa: CASSELAGYEQYF
j_call: TRBJ2-7
v_call: TRBV12-3/TRBV12-4

cdr3_aa: CASSQGFSRIDSNQPQHF
j_call: TRBJ1-5
v_call: TRBV14

cdr3_aa: CSARGNWGTGNSPLHF
j_call: TRBJ1-6
v_call: TRBV20-1

cdr3_aa: CASSFNTGNIQYF
j_call: TRBJ2-4
v_call: TRBV12-3/TRBV12-4

cdr3_aa: CSVEELADTQYF
j_call: TRBJ2-3
v_call: TRBV29-1

cdr3_aa: CASSNLKRNTIYF
j_call: TRBJ1-3
v_call: TRBV11-3

cdr3_aa: CASSLIAGDVYEQYF
j_call: TRBJ2-7
v_call: TRBV4-3

cdr3_aa: CSARGQGASPLHF
j_call: TRBJ1-6
v_call: TRBV20-1

cdr3_aa: CSAKDTGSPLHF
j_call: TRBJ1-6
v_call: TRBV20-1

cdr3_aa: CASSHRLEVTGYTF
j_call: TRBJ1-2
v_call: TRBV7-2

cdr3_aa: CASSALGRGTWEQYF
j_call: TRBJ2-7
v_call: TRBV6-5

cdr3_aa: CASSLGTGLNTEAFF
j_call: TRBJ1-1
v_call: TRBV7-8

cdr3_aa: CASSPRQGGRMNTEAFF
j_call: TRBJ1-1
v_call: TRBV6-6

cdr3_aa: CASSGMGPYNEQFF
j_call: TRBJ2-1
v_call: TRBV27